The present entry profiles one TCR beta chain with its context. Followed longitudinally, the Seattle patients had been enrolled during active infection. Study processing details: Quantification of nucleated cells was approximated via reference gene primer amplification. The table came from immunoSEQ multiplex PCR; TCRdb's copy has only in-frame clones and leaves some out. The V and J calls and clone size were taken over from that table, and D and trimming were inferred from the DNA. The sample has 150,000 to 200,000 clones, around 90% seen once. This sample is drawn from a study of blood T cell repertoires in COVID-19. Study-wide background: Researchers got acute and convalescent COVID-19 samples from the United States, Italy and Spain. Nucleic acid was either cDNA or gDNA, and it came from T cells, B-cell-depleted T cells, or PBMCs.

V gave up 2 bases and J gave up 6 bases; unmatched junction bases: 17. The CDR3 contains 19 residues. In germline, CDR1 is ENHRY, CDR2 SYGVKD. The sequence was collected from a man in his 60s with COVID-19, enrolled during active disease. This chain uses TRBV10-3 with TRBJ1-2; 11 bases agree with TRBD1. The sample consisted of peripheral blood. CDR3 nucleotides: TGTGCCATCAGTGAGCCGGCGGTGGACAGGGGGCCGGCTATAGATGGCTACACCTTC. Its translation: CAISEPAVDRGPAIDGYTF.